Listed below are T cell receptor beta chains from one sample, sequenced in a study of T cell responses to AZD1222 COVID-19 vaccine. The data were produced by immunoSEQ multiplex PCR, yet TCRdb's version contains in-frame clones alone and is incomplete. This table has fewer than 200,000 clones, approximately 90% appearing once. The sample was peripheral blood, taken on day 0 of MenACWY control vaccination. These receptor sequences come from an adult in good health. The conserved cysteine and the conserved F or W are not part of the CDR3 here.

J	V	CDR3
TRBJ1-1	TRBV19	ASSIVGGFGTEAF
TRBJ1-5	TRBV30	AWSVQYNQPQH
TRBJ2-1	TRBV6-2/TRBV6-3	ASSYTTSGSRYQF
TRBJ2-1	TRBV12-3/TRBV12-4	ASSFIVVEQF
TRBJ2-7	TRBV7-9	ASSPRGREQY
TRBJ1-4	TRBV12-3/TRBV12-4	ASKSNEKLF
TRBJ1-2	TRBV7-3	ASSLTGHIGYT
TRBJ2-2	TRBV19	ASSLTLKAGELF
TRBJ2-2	TRBV2	ASSDGLAGGRSTGELF
TRBJ1-5	TRBV7-8	ASSLGLRSVGNQPQH
TRBJ2-3	TRBV5-6	ASSLTVTDTQY
TRBJ1-4	TRBV4-1	ASSQEYPEPNEKLF
TRBJ1-4	TRBV4-2	ASSQSRKGEKLF
TRBJ1-1	TRBV2	ASSALTGGLGEAF
TRBJ2-3	TRBV23-1	ANSPFGGRVAADTQY
TRBJ1-5	TRBV6-4	ASSDGVTGQPQH
TRBJ2-1	TRBV5-4	ASSLPGQAYNEQF
TRBJ2-5	TRBV30	AWSGGGETQY
TRBJ1-2	TRBV7-9	ASSAPNYGYT
TRBJ2-7	TRBV18	ASSPIPSGTGYSYEQY
TRBJ2-1	TRBV15	ATSGPGTSGNYGEQF
TRBJ2-1	TRBV3-1/TRBV3-2	ASSLDSSSYNEQF
TRBJ2-6	TRBV18	ASSPRQMGRGPGANVLT
TRBJ1-2	TRBV28	ASSRDRRAVYGYT
TRBJ2-5	TRBV5-1	ASSLAFGEYQETQY
TRBJ2-7	TRBV10-3	AISESKGTGGYGEQY
TRBJ1-2	TRBV30	AWSMGRGYT
TRBJ2-7	TRBV19	ASIGDRAGEQY
TRBJ1-1	TRBV3-1/TRBV3-2	ASSARQGARTEAF
TRBJ2-3	TRBV7-8	ASSPPYPGLSSSTDTQY
TRBJ2-1	TRBV24-1	ATSERPGQITNEQF
TRBJ1-1	TRBV12-3/TRBV12-4	ASNTLGAAEAF
TRBJ2-7	TRBV6-1	ASSERRGFIAEQY
TRBJ2-1	TRBV27	ASSHVSSGVEQF
TRBJ2-3	TRBV7-9	ASSLEGRSTDTQY
TRBJ2-3	TRBV5-5	ASSLFSSTDTQY
TRBJ1-1	TRBV29-1	SVSSATMNTEAF
TRBJ1-1	TRBV29-1	SVGWVGSTEAF
TRBJ2-5	TRBV4-2	ASSRTVQETQY
TRBJ2-7	TRBV5-5	ASSLDPGARYEQY
TRBJ1-5	TRBV19	ASSSIPTGSGNQPQH
TRBJ1-2	TRBV2	ASSELGQIYGYT
TRBJ2-7	TRBV27	ASSLSRGTGGSYEQY
TRBJ2-1	TRBV28	ASKAGEVMNEQF
TRBJ1-5	TRBV19	ASSPVGLYSNQPQH
TRBJ1-1	TRBV18	ASSPGDVEAF
TRBJ1-5	TRBV2	ASSLGPEQPQH
TRBJ2-5	TRBV28	ASSLGGQETQY
TRBJ2-1	TRBV19	ASSPPRTGVANEQF
TRBJ1-3	TRBV5-6	ASSLNRESSGNTIY
TRBJ2-1	TRBV25-1	ASSEAGREGWHEQF
TRBJ1-1	TRBV28	ASSSGGLMNTEAF
TRBJ2-6	TRBV9	ASSVATSGRVRANVLT
TRBJ1-2	TRBV6-2/TRBV6-3	ASSGWIYGYT
TRBJ1-1	TRBV15	ATSRDRNGLEAF
TRBJ2-6	TRBV6-1	ASSAGTGGPGANVLT
TRBJ2-1	TRBV4-2	ASSQAGARNEQF
TRBJ1-1	TRBV19	ASSIRGGTEAF